The 31 T cell receptor beta chains given below trace back to one sample, sequenced in a study of CD8+ T cells in alopecia areata. Following RNA extraction, reverse transcription yielded cDNA that acted as the sequencing template. Using immunoSEQ multiplex PCR, the repertoire was profiled, and TCRdb retains in-frame clones only, with some absent. The sample lists 190,000 or so clones, around 56% occurring once. This sample's treatment: oral pan-JAK inhibitor, 5-10 mg twice daily. The source was CD4+ T cells sorted from blood, collected at week 4, from a patient treated with tofacitinib. Every receptor here comes from a human donor with alopecia areata.

This clone has a single count. The chain carries TRBV30 and TRBJ1-1, with D tentatively TRBD1 (5 bases). The CDR3 runs to 14 residues. The germline CDR1 and CDR2 sequences are GTSNPN and SVGIG (reference sequence). V was clipped by 0 bases and J by 3 bases, with 11 bases between them. CDR3 DNA: TGTGCCTGGAGTGTAAGGGGCCTCCACACTGAAGCTTTCTTT. Encoded protein: CAWSVRGLHTEAFF.

The chain employs TRBV5-1 and TRBJ1-1; D call uncertain. From germline, CDR1 is SGHRS and CDR2 YFSETQ. This CDR3 contains 15 residues. V gave up 4 bases and J gave up 3 bases, with 16 bases separating them. The CDR3 protein is CASSVGLMPDTEAFF. As DNA, the CDR3 is TGCGCCAGCAGCGTTGGGTTAATGCCGGACACTGAAGCTTTCTTT. The whole variable domain, filled in from reference TRBV5-1 and TRBJ1-1, reads KAGVTQTPRYLIKTRGQQVTLSCSPISGHRSVSWYQQTPGQGLQFLFEYFSETQRNKGNFPGRFSGRQFSNSRSEMNVSTLELGDSALYLCASSVGLMPDTEAFFGQGTRLTVV.

This clone has a handful of counts. The J gene is TRBJ2-5, the V gene TRBV29-1; no reliable D call. The CDR3 runs to 11 residues. Germline CDR1 and CDR2: SQVTM and ANQGSEA. The V and J ends lost 8 bases and 5 bases respectively, with 12 bases between them. The DNA for the CDR3 is TGCAGCCTTTACTCTAGTGAGACCCAGTACTTC. It yields the protein CSLYSSETQYF.

The chain uses TRBV30 and TRBJ2-7, with TRBD2 identical over 9 bases. The CDR3 is made up of 15 amino acids. Germline CDR1 reads GTSNPN; CDR2 reads SVGIG (reference sequence). The junction had 12 bases not matched to a gene; V was cut back by 3 bases and J by 6 bases. CDR3 sequence (DNA): TGTGCCTGGAGGGCGTTAGGCGGGGGGGCCGGCGAGCAGTACTTC. Translation: CAWRALGGGAGEQYF.

In this sample, this clone turned up once. The gene calls are TRBV5-6 and TRBJ1-1; no clear D. The CDR3 is 14 amino acids. Per the germline V gene, CDR1 is SGHDT and CDR2 is YYEEEE. V was pared by 4 bases and J by 3 bases, with 13 bases between. CDR3 nucleotide sequence: TGTGCCAGCAGCCCACCTCGTGGGGACACTGAAGCTTTCTTT. Protein sequence: CASSPPRGDTEAFF.

The rearrangement links TRBV28 to TRBJ1-6; 7 bases line up with TRBD1. V shed 5 bases and J 7 bases; nucleotides not matched to a gene: 8. CDR3 length: 15 residues. Germline V CDR1 and CDR2: MDHEN, SYDVKM. This CDR3 reads CASSPGTAANSPLHF. In nucleotides, the CDR3 is TGTGCCAGCAGTCCCGGGACAGCGGCCAATTCACCCCTCCACTTT.

This chain connects TRBV7-9 to TRBJ2-7; D may be TRBD1 (6 bases). V was trimmed by 1 base and J by 7 bases, leaving 17 bases between them. CDR1 and CDR2 (germline): SEHNR, FQNEAQ (reference sequence). This CDR3 has 15 residues. CDR3 bases: TGTGCCAGCAGCTTAGTAGGTGGGACATCTAGGGAGCAGTACTTC. It yields the protein CASSLVGGTSREQYF. The variable domain in full, with the rest retrieved from reference TRBV7-9 and TRBJ2-7, is DTGVSQNPRHKITKRGQNVTFRCDPISEHNRLYWYRQTLGQGPEFLTYFQNEAQLEKSRLLSDRFSAERPKGSFSTLEIQRTEQGDSAMYLCASSLVGGTSREQYFGPGTRLTVT.

The genes are TRBV6-5 and TRBJ2-1; 7 nucleotides agree with TRBD2. The V gene's germline CDR1 is MNHEY and CDR2 SVGAGI. Trimming cost V 3 bases and J 4 bases; bases outside gene matches: 3. The CDR3 covers 14 residues. The CDR3 sequence is CASSYRAGYNEQFF. For the CDR3, the DNA is TGTGCCAGCAGTTATCGAGCGGGGTACAATGAGCAGTTCTTC.

This clone was observed once. This chain connects TRBV29-1 to TRBJ1-1; D gene ambiguous. V lost 5 bases, J lost 6 bases, and 10 bases lay in between. CDR3 length: 11 residues. Germline lookup yields CDR1 SQVTM and CDR2 ANQGSEA. CDR3 in DNA: TGCAGCGTTACGACAACGGCTGAAGCTTTCTTT. Encoded protein: CSVTTTAEAFF. Together with reference TRBV29-1 and TRBJ1-1, the CDR3 gives the full variable domain: SAVISQKPSRDICQRGTSLTIQCQVDSQVTMMFWYRQQPGQSLTLIATANQGSEATYESGFVIDKFPISRPNLTFSTLTVSNMSPEDSSIYLCSVTTTAEAFFGQGTRLTVV.

The chain joins TRBV30 to TRBJ1-6; D call uncertain. The germline V gene has CDR1 GTSNPN and CDR2 SVGIG (reference sequence). Between the trimmed V and J ends, which lost 2 bases and 7 bases, there was a span of 12 bases. This CDR3 region has 14 residues. The CDR3 DNA reads TGTGCCTGGAGTTATGCCGGGTTGAATTCACCCCTCCACTTT. Protein: CAWSYAGLNSPLHF.

In this sample, this clone turned up once. V gene TRBV30 combines with J gene TRBJ1-5; no firm D call. V lost 0 bases and J lost 4, with 7 bases in between. The germline V gene encodes CDR1 GTSNPN and CDR2 SVGIG (reference sequence). The CDR3 is 13 amino acids. Written as DNA, the CDR3 is TGTGCCTGGAGTGTACGAGAGAATCAGCCCCAGCATTTT. Amino acid sequence: CAWSVRENQPQHF.

V usage is TRBV5-6 and J usage is TRBJ2-3; 7 nucleotides match TRBD2. The CDR3 length is 18 residues. The V gene end was trimmed by 2 bases and the J gene end by 2 bases; junction bases not matched to a gene: 14. CDR1 is SGHDT and CDR2 is YYEEEE in the germline V gene. The CDR3 DNA reads as TGTGCCAGCAGCTTATGGGGTGATAGCGGGTCTTTCACAGATACGCAGTATTTT. It encodes CASSLWGDSGSFTDTQYF.

For the CDR3, the DNA is TGTGCCAGCAGCCCCCTAAACTTCGCGGGGGAAGAGACCCAGTACTTC. Residues: CASSPLNFAGEETQYF. The V and J genes are TRBV7-2 and TRBJ2-5, with 7 bases identical to TRBD2. J lost 3 bases, V lost 5 bases, and 12 bases had no gene match. The CDR3 has 16 amino acids. Germline V gene lookup returns CDR1 SGHTA and CDR2 FQGNSA.

This sequence joins TRBV5-6 and TRBJ1-2; 9 bases match TRBD1. This CDR3 is 12 amino acids long. Germline CDR1 SGHDT, CDR2 YYEEEE. The junction had 2 bases not matched to a gene; V was cut back by 0 bases and J by 11 bases. DNA of the CDR3: TGTGCCAGCAGCTTGGCGGACAGGGGTTACACCTTC. Translation gives CASSLADRGYTF.

The CDR3 sequence: CAISALRDRGNEQYF. As DNA, the CDR3 is TGTGCCATCAGTGCGCTCCGGGACAGGGGTAACGAGCAGTACTTC. This sequence joins TRBV10-3 and TRBJ2-7; 10 nucleotides match TRBD1. With V trimmed by 4 bases and J by 5 bases, 8 bases remained unmatched. CDR1 ENHRY and CDR2 SYGVKD come from the germline V gene. The CDR3 length is 15 residues.

This clone was detected only a few times. At one of its ends the junction is not consistent with the germline gene, which may arise from a read error. The rearrangement uses TRBV7-7 and TRBJ2-3; TRBD1 matches 9 bases. The CDR3 has 14 residues. In germline, CDR1 is SSHAT, CDR2 FNYEAQ (reference sequence). CDR3 bases: TGTGCTAGCAGCTCCACAGGGGGCAGCGATACGCAGTATTTT. This translates into CASSSTGGSDTQYF.

The rearrangement joins TRBV7-9 to TRBJ2-7, with D possibly being TRBD1 or TRBD2 (6 bases each). V was trimmed by 0 bases and J by 7 bases, leaving 13 bases between them. The germline CDR1 and CDR2 sequences are SEHNR and FQNEAQ (reference sequence). The CDR3 contains 14 residues. CDR3 protein: CASSLAEGGWEQYF. CDR3 sequence (DNA): TGTGCCAGCAGCTTAGCGGAGGGGGGCTGGGAGCAGTACTTC.

This clone was counted between two and nine times. The J gene is TRBJ1-1, the V gene TRBV5-1; D is perhaps TRBD1 (5 bases). CDR1 SGHRS and CDR2 YFSETQ come from the germline V gene. The CDR3 is made up of 18 amino acids. With 0 bases removed from V and 5 bases from J, the gap between germline ends came to 23 bases. This CDR3 is CASSLAQGSAAPKTEAFF. The CDR3 DNA reads TGCGCCAGCAGCTTGGCGCAGGGATCGGCCGCCCCGAAAACTGAAGCTTTCTTT.

This clone was counted only a few times. The chain employs TRBV29-1 and TRBJ1-2; D call uncertain. V lost 7 bases, J lost 5 bases, and 11 bases lay in between. CDR1 and CDR2 (germline): SQVTM, ANQGSEA. The CDR3 spans 11 residues. This CDR3 reads CSDLGGYGYTF. In DNA form, the CDR3 reads TGCAGCGACCTGGGAGGTTATGGCTACACCTTC.

The genes are TRBV5-1 and TRBJ1-2, with D maybe TRBD1 (5 bases). V lost 0 bases and J 4 bases, leaving 13 bases between the germline ends. Germline CDR1 SGHRS, CDR2 YFSETQ. The CDR3 has 15 amino acids. The CDR3 loop reads CASSLDGGEAYGYTF. CDR3 nucleotide sequence: TGCGCCAGCAGCTTGGATGGGGGAGAGGCCTATGGCTACACCTTC.

This chain joins TRBV4-2 and TRBJ2-2; maybe TRBD2 (6 bases). This CDR3 spans 14 amino acids. Germline V gene lookup returns CDR1 LGHNA and CDR2 YNFKEQ. Trimming shortened V by 4 bases and J by 5 bases, and 11 bases separated the two germline ends. The CDR3 nucleotides are TGTGCCAGCAGCCCGACGGGGGAAACCGGGGAGCTGTTTTTT. Its protein is CASSPTGETGELFF.

In this sample, this clone turned up a few times. The gene calls are TRBV6-6 and TRBJ2-2; D unclear. Germline CDR1 MNHNY, CDR2 SVGAGI (reference sequence). This CDR3 is built from 15 residues. V gave up 1 base and J gave up 4 bases, with 10 bases separating them. The CDR3 DNA is TGTGCCAGCAGTTACTTTGAACCGAGCACCGGGGAGCTGTTTTTT. Encoded protein: CASSYFEPSTGELFF.

The rearrangement joins TRBV27 to TRBJ2-7; D is ambiguous. Germline lookup yields CDR1 MNHEY and CDR2 SMNVEV (reference sequence). Between the trimmed V and J ends, which lost 6 bases and 1 base, there was a span of 16 bases. CDR3 length: 15 residues. The CDR3 loop reads CASRTPSTGSYEQYF. The CDR3 DNA sequence: TGTGCCAGCAGAACACCTTCGACCGGGTCCTACGAGCAGTACTTC.

This chain joins TRBV7-9 and TRBJ2-7, with D maybe TRBD1 (6 bases). CDR1 is SEHNR, CDR2 FQNEAQ, per germline (reference sequence). This CDR3 is 17 amino acids long. V was shortened by 5 bases and J by 3 bases, with 23 bases between the two germline ends. The CDR3: CASSTLPQGRPLYEQYF. The CDR3 DNA reads TGTGCCAGCAGCACCCTCCCACAGGGTAGGCCGCTCTACGAGCAGTACTTC.

This clone was counted once. The chain carries TRBV29-1 and TRBJ2-3, with 11 positions matching TRBD1. Germline V lookup: CDR1 SQVTM, CDR2 ANQGSEA. Trimming cost V 1 base and J 1 base; bases outside gene matches: 4. The CDR3 totals 16 residues. CDR3 sequence reads: CSVEGTGGKGTDTQYF. In DNA form, the CDR3 reads TGCAGCGTTGAAGGGACAGGGGGCAAGGGCACAGATACGCAGTATTTT.

The chain uses TRBV2 and TRBJ2-7, with TRBD1 matching over 10 bases. The V gene end was trimmed by 8 bases and the J gene end by 3 bases; junction bases not matched to a gene: 13. Germline CDR1 SNHLY, CDR2 FYNNEI. This CDR3 is built from 16 residues. CDR3 region: CASLGTGVLGIYEQYF. CDR3 nucleotides: TGTGCCAGCCTAGGGACAGGGGTCCTTGGGATCTACGAGCAGTACTTC.

This clone was seen only a few times. The J gene is TRBJ2-5, the V gene TRBV29-1, with TRBD1 matching over 10 bases. The germline V gene encodes CDR1 SQVTM and CDR2 ANQGSEA. This CDR3 is 15 amino acids long. V shed 2 bases, J shed 3 bases, and the junction held 6 bases outside the gene matches. In DNA, the CDR3 is TGCAGCGTTGAACCGCGGGACAGGGGAAAAGAGACCCAGTACTTC. It translates to CSVEPRDRGKETQYF.

The chain links TRBV29-1 to TRBJ1-5; no clear D. Germline V gene sequence: CDR1 SQVTM, CDR2 ANQGSEA. The CDR3 extends over 13 amino acids. The ends were cut back, 4 bases at V and 6 bases at J, with 13 bases in the middle. The CDR3 is CSVASGSAQPQHF. CDR3 sequence (DNA): TGCAGCGTTGCTTCCGGGAGCGCTCAGCCCCAGCATTTT.

The chain links TRBV29-1 to TRBJ2-7; D may be TRBD1 (6 bases). This CDR3 is built from 13 residues. Germline V CDR1 and CDR2: SQVTM, ANQGSEA. The V end was cut by 6 bases, the J end by 4 bases, with 16 bases between. CDR3 nucleotides: TGCAGCGTGGTCCTTCAGGGGCGTTACGAGCAGTACTTC. Its protein is CSVVLQGRYEQYF.

The chain carries TRBV29-1 and TRBJ1-2; TRBD1 aligns across 7 bases. This CDR3 has 12 residues. Germline trimming cut 3 bases from V and 4 bases from J; bases unmatched to any gene: 2. The germline gives CDR1 SQVTM, CDR2 ANQGSEA. The CDR3 sequence is CSVDDRAYGYTF. The CDR3 DNA is TGCAGCGTTGACGACAGGGCCTATGGCTACACCTTC.

This clone was observed a few times. The rearrangement links TRBV7-9 to TRBJ2-7, with 7 nucleotides matching TRBD1. With 2 bases clipped from V and 11 bases from J, the junction kept 9 bases outside the gene matches. Per germline, CDR1 SEHNR and CDR2 FQNEAQ (reference sequence). The CDR3 runs 13 residues. The CDR3 nucleotides read TGTGCCAGCAGCTTAACAGGGGAACCCACTGAGTACTTC. Amino acid sequence: CASSLTGEPTEYF.